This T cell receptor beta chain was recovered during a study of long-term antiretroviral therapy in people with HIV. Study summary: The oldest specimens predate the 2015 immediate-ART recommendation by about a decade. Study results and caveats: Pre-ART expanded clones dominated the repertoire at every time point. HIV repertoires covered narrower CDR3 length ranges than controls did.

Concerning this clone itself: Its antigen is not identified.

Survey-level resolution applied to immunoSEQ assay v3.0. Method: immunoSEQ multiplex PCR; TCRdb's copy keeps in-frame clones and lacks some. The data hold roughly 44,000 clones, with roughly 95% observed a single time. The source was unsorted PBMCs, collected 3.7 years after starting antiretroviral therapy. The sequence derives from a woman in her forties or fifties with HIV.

The DNA for the CDR3 is TGTGCCAGCAGCCTGAGACAGGGAGTCCAGCCCCAGCATTTT. This encodes CASSLRQGVQPQHF. V gene TRBV7-3 combines with J gene TRBJ1-5; 7 bases agree with TRBD1. The germline V gene has CDR1 SGHTA and CDR2 FQGTGA. J was trimmed by 7 bases and V by 5 bases; bases with no gene match: 8. This CDR3 is 14 amino acids long.